Below, 24 T cell receptor beta chains from the same sample are listed, as sequenced in a study of T cell clonality in common variable immunodeficiency. The method was immunoSEQ multiplex PCR; TCRdb's version includes in-frame clones alone and lacks a portion of them. Observed in the sample are approximately 56,000 clones, none of them singletons. The sequenced material came from peripheral blood mononuclear cells. These receptors were obtained from a person between 18 and 70 years old in good health.

Concerning this clone: From the germline J gene comes the end of the CDR3, since the read stops 3 residues before it. The chain combines TRBV10-2 with TRBJ2-7; D assignment may be TRBD1 or TRBD2 (5 bases each). From germline, CDR1 is WSHSY and CDR2 SAAADI. V was clipped by 7 bases and J by 4 bases, with 23 bases between them. The CDR3 extends over 16 amino acids. Partial CDR3 DNA: TGCGCCAGCACCACCCCGAGGGGAAATATGATGTACGAG. This sequence encodes CASTTPRGNMMYE. The complete CDR3 protein is CASTTPRGNMMYEQYF.

This clone has ten or more counts. The CDR3 goes on 3 residues after the read ends, and that part is filled in from the germline J gene. This chain links TRBV12-3 or TRBV12-4 with TRBJ1-2; 7 nucleotides align to TRBD1. J lost 7 bases, V lost 0 bases, and 8 bases had no gene match. The CDR3 has 15 amino acids. The CDR3 reads CASSLAQRQGLGYTF. CDR3 DNA, as far as it was read: TGTGCCAGCAGTTTAGCGCAAAGACAGGGTCTTGGC.

This clone was seen many times. The observed sequence ends 3 residues before the CDR3 terminus, with the missing tail filled in from the germline J gene. The chain joins TRBV30 to TRBJ1-4; D unresolved. The CDR3 has 13 residues. Between the trimmed V and J ends, which lost 1 base and 2 bases, there was a span of 5 bases. In germline, CDR1 is GTSNPN, CDR2 SVGIG (reference sequence). The sequenced part of the CDR3 DNA is TGTGCCTGGAGTGGCGTGACTAATGAAAAA. Translating it yields CAWSGVTNEK. The CDR3 reads in full as CAWSGVTNEKLFF.

In this sample, this clone turned up many times. From the germline J gene comes the end of the CDR3, since the read stops 3 residues before it. V is TRBV29-1 and J is TRBJ2-2, with no clear D. The germline V gene encodes CDR1 SQVTM and CDR2 ANQGSEA. This CDR3 spans 14 amino acids. The CDR3 DNA, read in part, is TGCAGCGTTTATTTAGGGCCGTTTAATGAAAAG. Encoded protein: CSVYLGPFNEK. The whole CDR3 region reads CSVYLGPFNEKLFF.

This clone was detected ten times or more. Read sequence stops 3 residues before the CDR3 end, and the germline J gene provides the missing end. This rearrangement joins TRBV5-1 to TRBJ2-7; possible D gene TRBD1, 6 bases. The CDR3 has 16 amino acids. Trimming pared 2 bases from V and 2 bases from J, leaving 17 bases between. Per the germline V gene, CDR1 is SGHRS and CDR2 is YFSETQ. The CDR3 bases that were read are TGCGCCAGCAGCTTTTCCGTAAGGGACACCACCTACGAG. As protein: CASSFSVRDTTYE. The complete CDR3 protein is CASSFSVRDTTYEQYF.

This clone was recorded at least ten times. The DNA ends 3 residues before the CDR3 does, and the rest of the CDR3 is filled in from the germline J gene. This chain uses TRBV20-1 with TRBJ2-2; 10 nucleotides align to TRBD2. Germline V gives CDR1 DFQATT, CDR2 SNEGSKA (reference sequence). V trimming: 6 bases; J trimming: 0 bases; junction bases outside the gene matches: 4. The CDR3 covers 15 residues. The sequenced part of the CDR3 DNA is TGCAGTGCGCCTCTAGCGGGGGCGAACACCGGGGAG. It encodes CSAPLAGANTGE. From start to end, the CDR3 is CSAPLAGANTGELFF.

There are many counts of this clone. CDR3 amino acids: CASSPTRIGEQYF. The CDR3 DNA, read in part, is TGTGCCAGCAGCCCTACTAGAATCGGCGAG. The V gene is TRBV7-7, the J gene TRBJ2-7, with D possibly being TRBD2 (5 bases). The read is 3 residues too short to cover the CDR3 end, so that end is filled in from the germline J gene. Germline CDR1 SSHAT, CDR2 FNYEAQ (reference sequence). The CDR3 is 13 residues long. Between the trimmed V and J ends, which lost 5 bases and 6 bases, there was a span of 14 bases.

At least ten counts were recorded for this clone. The sequenced fragment ends 3 residues before the CDR3 boundary, so the rest is inferred from the germline J gene. The chain joins TRBV7-6 to TRBJ2-7, with D perhaps matching TRBD1 (6 bases). V was cut by 4 bases and J by 6 bases, with 19 bases left in between. The CDR3 loop spans 15 amino acids. Germline assignment: CDR1 SGHVS and CDR2 FNYEAQ. The CDR3 reads CASSSQGQSGREQYF. The part of the CDR3 DNA that was read is TGTGCCAGCAGCTCTCAGGGGCAGTCCGGACGCGAG.

This clone appeared many times. Coverage ceases 3 residues before the CDR3 finishes, and the germline J gene fills in the end. The chain joins TRBV30 to TRBJ2-3; 10 nucleotides agree with TRBD1. With 3 bases clipped from V and 2 bases from J, the junction kept 5 bases outside the gene matches. CDR1 and CDR2 from the germline V gene are GTSNPN and SVGIG (reference sequence). CDR3 length equals 15 residues. Incomplete CDR3 DNA: TGTGCCTGGAGCACCGGGACAGGGGACACAGATACG. The encoded protein is CAWSTGTGDTDT. The full CDR3 protein is CAWSTGTGDTDTQYF.

A word on this clone: The sequence runs out 3 residues before the end of the CDR3; the remainder is reconstructed from the germline J gene. The chain has TRBV7-9 and TRBJ1-1; tentative D call: TRBD1 (6 bases). Trimming pared 5 bases from V and 1 base from J, leaving 8 bases between. Germline CDR1 is SEHNR and CDR2 is FQNEAQ (reference sequence). There are 13 residues in the CDR3. CDR3 bases read: TGTGCCAGCAGCAGGACAGAGAACACTGAA. This codes for CASSRTENTE. From start to end, the CDR3 is CASSRTENTEAFF.

In its sample, this clone was seen many times. The read ends 3 residues shy of where the CDR3 ends; the end is completed using the germline J gene. This chain joins TRBV19 and TRBJ1-2; D is ambiguous. The CDR3 extends over 16 amino acids. From germline, CDR1 is LNHDA and CDR2 SQIVND (reference sequence). Trimming cost V 6 bases and J 5 bases, with 22 bases left between them. CDR3 residues: CASRPQTTGSGYGYTF. Incomplete CDR3 DNA: TGTGCCAGTAGACCCCAGACTACGGGGAGCGGGTATGGC.

This clone came up many times. The CDR3 end lies 3 residues beyond the end of the read and is filled in from the germline J gene. The chain is built from TRBV4-1 and TRBJ2-5, with D possibly TRBD2 on 6 matching bases. V was trimmed by 1 base and J by 5 bases, leaving 17 bases between them. Germline V lookup: CDR1 MGHRA, CDR2 YSYEKL. The CDR3 runs 16 residues. The CDR3 loop is CASSQGWGDPVETQYF. The CDR3 bases that were read are TGCGCCAGCAGCCAAGGATGGGGGGACCCTGTGGAGACC.

There are many counts of this clone. The CDR3 is cut off 3 residues early in the read; its end comes from the germline J gene. The V and J genes are TRBV30 and TRBJ2-7; 9 bases line up with TRBD1. CDR1 and CDR2 (germline): GTSNPN, SVGIG (reference sequence). With 5 bases clipped from V and 2 bases from J, the junction kept 16 bases outside the gene matches. This CDR3 is 17 amino acids long. This chain's CDR3 is CAWALYRGTGKTYEQYF. The DNA read from the CDR3 is TGTGCCTGGGCCCTTTATCGGGGGACAGGGAAGACCTACGAG.

Here the CDR3 reads CASSGTGGRETQYF. The DNA read from the CDR3 is TGTGCCAGCAGTGGGACAGGGGGCCGAGAGACC. The chain has TRBV2 and TRBJ2-5; 11 nucleotides line up with TRBD1. Read sequence stops 3 residues before the CDR3 end, and the germline J gene provides the missing end. The germline V gene has CDR1 SNHLY and CDR2 FYNNEI. The CDR3 contains 14 residues. V was clipped by 4 bases and J by 4 bases; unmatched bases: 2.

This clone was counted many times. The CDR3 goes on 3 residues after the read ends, and that part is filled in from the germline J gene. V usage is TRBV30 and J usage is TRBJ2-3; D not resolved. The CDR3 sequence is 13 residues long. The V gene lost 0 bases and the J gene lost 4 bases, with 8 bases spanning the gap. CDR1 is GTSNPN and CDR2 is SVGIG in the germline V gene (reference sequence). The CDR3 loop reads CAWSVLRADTQYF. CDR3 DNA, as far as it was read: TGTGCCTGGAGTGTACTCCGGGCAGATACG.

This clone was counted a few times. The read gets to within 3 residues of the CDR3 end, and the germline J gene fills in the rest. The V call is TRBV7-6, the J call TRBJ2-3, with TRBD2 identical over 7 bases. The V segment lost 5 bases and the J segment 3 bases; nucleotides outside the gene matches: 11. This CDR3 has 16 amino acids. Germline V CDR1 and CDR2: SGHVS, FNYEAQ. CDR3 DNA (partial): TGTGCCAGCAGCCTGGGGGGGGTAGACTGGACAGATACG. The encoded protein is CASSLGGVDWTDT. The whole CDR3 reads CASSLGGVDWTDTQYF.

This clone was counted at least ten times. From the germline J gene comes the end of the CDR3, since the read stops 3 residues before it. The rearrangement uses TRBV6-4 and TRBJ2-1, with TRBD1 matching 8 bases. J was trimmed by 7 bases and V by 4 bases; bases with no gene match: 3. Germline V gene data show CDR1 as MRHNA and CDR2 as SNTAGT. This CDR3 has 13 residues. This CDR3 reads CASSANRGNEQFF. The part of the CDR3 DNA that was read is TGTGCCAGCAGTGCGAACAGGGGGAATGAG.

This clone was recorded at least ten times. The read ends 3 residues before the CDR3 terminus; that terminus is restored from the germline J gene. The chain employs TRBV18 and TRBJ2-7; 10 nucleotides align to TRBD2. Trimming took 0 bases from V and 3 from J; bases not matched to a gene: 5. This CDR3 has 16 residues. Germline CDR1 and CDR2: KGHSH and LQKENI. CDR3 sequence: CASSPPKIAGGYEQYF. CDR3 DNA, as far as it was read: TGTGCCAGCTCACCACCTAAGATAGCGGGAGGCTACGAG.

Comment on this clone: Coverage ceases 3 residues before the CDR3 finishes, and the germline J gene fills in the end. The J gene is TRBJ2-7, the V gene TRBV20-1, with D tentatively TRBD2 (6 bases). Trimming shortened V by 1 base and J by 5 bases, and 18 bases separated the two germline ends. CDR1 is DFQATT and CDR2 is SNEGSKA in the germline V gene (reference sequence). The CDR3 is 15 amino acids. Partial CDR3 DNA: TGCAGTGCTAGAGGTCCGGACTATAAAGGGCACGAG. Its translation is CSARGPDYKGHE. The whole CDR3 region reads CSARGPDYKGHEQYF.

This clone was counted many times. The CDR3 goes on 3 residues after the read ends, and that part is filled in from the germline J gene. The chain employs TRBV5-1 and TRBJ2-7, with 8 bases matching TRBD2. J lost 3 bases, V lost 4 bases, and 9 bases had no gene match. The CDR3 has 15 amino acids. The germline CDR1 and CDR2 sequences are SGHRS and YFSETQ. CDR3 residues: CASSREASGSYEQYF. CDR3 DNA, as far as it was read: TGCGCCAGCAGCCGGGAAGCCAGCGGGAGCTACGAG.

This clone was seen at least ten times. This CDR3 is CASSAPRGNTANEQFF. Incomplete CDR3 DNA: TGTGCCAGCAGTGCCCCCCGGGGGAACACCGCCAATGAG. The gene calls are TRBV6-1 and TRBJ2-1, with D maybe TRBD2 (6 bases). The read terminates 3 residues before the CDR3 end, so the remaining end is supplied by the germline J gene. Per germline, CDR1 MNHNS and CDR2 SASEGT. V was pared by 4 bases and J by 6 bases, with 19 bases between. The CDR3 has 16 residues.

This clone was counted many times. The read finishes 3 residues shy of the CDR3 end, and the germline J gene is used to complete it. The chain is built from TRBV18 and TRBJ2-7; 14 positions agree with TRBD2. CDR1 is KGHSH, CDR2 LQKENI, per germline. The CDR3 is made up of 16 amino acids. J was trimmed by 3 bases and V by 3 bases; bases with no gene match: 4. The CDR3 sequence: CASSPGLAGVGYEQYF. CDR3 DNA (partial): TGTGCCAGCTCACCGGGACTAGCGGGAGTAGGCTACGAG. Looking up the rest from reference TRBV18 and TRBJ2-7 gives the full variable domain: NAGVMQNPRHLVRRRGQEARLRCSPMKGHSHVYWYRQLPEEGLKFMVYLQKENIIDESGMPKERFSAEFPKEGPSILRIQQVVRGDSAAYFCASSPGLAGVGYEQYFGPGTRLTVT.

This clone was found many times. The read ends 3 residues shy of where the CDR3 ends; the end is completed using the germline J gene. The chain carries TRBV7-7 and TRBJ2-1, with D perhaps TRBD2 (5 bases). Trimming shortened V by 5 bases and J by 7 bases, and 15 bases separated the two germline ends. The germline CDR1 and CDR2 sequences are SSHAT and FNYEAQ (reference sequence). The CDR3 contains 14 residues. The sequenced part of the CDR3 DNA is TGTGCCAGCAGCCCAAGCGGTTGGGCAAATGAG. Its protein is CASSPSGWANE. The CDR3, in full, reads CASSPSGWANEQFF. The full variable domain, in which reference TRBV7-7 and TRBJ2-1 provide the parts outside the CDR3, is GAGVSQSPRYKVTKRGQDVTLRCDPISSHATLYWYQQALGQGPEFLTYFNYEAQPDKSGLPSDRFSAERPEGSISTLTIQRTEQRDSAMYRCASSPSGWANEQFFGPGTRLTVL.

This clone has a count of ten or more. The CDR3 goes on 3 residues after the read ends, and that part is filled in from the germline J gene. This chain uses TRBV2 with TRBJ2-1; D remains unclear. Germline V gene lookup returns CDR1 SNHLY and CDR2 FYNNEI. The CDR3 loop spans 14 amino acids. V was cut by 5 bases and J by 9 bases, with 17 bases left in between. CDR3 DNA, as far as it was read: TGTGCCAGCAGTCCTAAATCCCTAGGTCCTGAG. This encodes CASSPKSLGPE. The entire CDR3 is CASSPKSLGPEQFF.